This T cell receptor beta chain was recorded in a study of technical replicates of blood from a handful of donors. Germline lookup yields CDR1 LNHDA and CDR2 SQIVND (reference sequence). The CDR3 spans 14 residues. V lost 1 base to trimming and J lost 5 bases, with 11 bases between them. Profiling relied on immunoSEQ multiplex PCR, and the TCRdb table lists in-frame clones only, not all of them. The sample has approximately 88,000 clones; about 96% are singletons. The J gene is TRBJ1-2, the V gene TRBV19; TRBD1 is a possible D gene (6 bases). What was sequenced was T cells isolated from PBMCs. The sequence was collected from a human donor in good health. The CDR3 is CASSIGGQPYGYTF. CDR3 nucleotide sequence: TGTGCCAGTAGTATAGGAGGACAGCCGTATGGCTACACCTTC.